Below, 23 T cell receptor beta chains from the same sample are listed, as sequenced in a study of T cells in Graves' hyperthyroidism and ophthalmopathy. The investigators amplified TCR beta CDR3 regions from RNA transcripts. A set of HTBI primers served as the primers for a first-round RT-PCR of the TCR CDR3. TCRdb ran MiXCR on the multiplex PCR reads and lists one entry per CDR3 protein. The sample shows about 640,000 distinct CDR3 sequences, around 20% of them seen only once. The sequencing input was blood. These receptors were obtained from a man aged 25-45 years with Graves' ophthalmopathy.

The table lists this clonotype with a few counts. The rearrangement uses TRBV11-2 and TRBJ2-7, with D perhaps TRBD1 (6 bases). Trimming pared 5 bases from V and 3 bases from J, leaving 14 bases between. CDR1 is SGHAT, CDR2 FQNNGV, per germline. This CDR3 contains 14 residues. CDR3: CASSPEDSNYEQYF. CDR3 nucleotides: TGTGCCAGCAGCCCAGAGGACAGCAACTACGAGCAGTACTTC.

The table lists this clonotype with a few counts. V usage is TRBV5-1 and J usage is TRBJ2-1; TRBD1 agrees at 11 bases. CDR3 length equals 15 residues. Germline values: CDR1 SGHRS, CDR2 YFSETQ. V was clipped by 4 bases and J by 5 bases; unmatched bases: 5. The CDR3 reads CASSPGQGENNEQFF. The CDR3 DNA is TGCGCCAGCAGCCCGGGACAGGGGGAAAACAATGAGCAGTTCTTC. Full variable domain (outside the CDR3, taken from reference TRBV5-1 and TRBJ2-1): KAGVTQTPRYLIKTRGQQVTLSCSPISGHRSVSWYQQTPGQGLQFLFEYFSETQRNKGNFPGRFSGRQFSNSRSEMNVSTLELGDSALYLCASSPGQGENNEQFFGPGTRLTVL.

The V gene is TRBV6-1, the J gene TRBJ1-4, with D unresolved. Germline CDR1 and CDR2: MNHNS and SASEGT. This CDR3 spans 14 amino acids. With 2 bases removed from V and 8 bases from J, the gap between germline ends came to 12 bases. CDR3 in DNA: TGTGCCAGCAGTGAAAGAAGCGGGCGAGAAAAACTGTTTTTT. Amino acids: CASSERSGREKLFF.

Worth noting for this clonotype: A read error may produce the germline difference seen at one junction end. The V call is TRBV5-1, the J call TRBJ2-6, with TRBD1 as a possible D gene (6 bases). Germline-derived CDR1 and CDR2 are SGHRS and YFSETQ. The CDR3 is 18 amino acids. For the CDR3, the DNA is TGCGCCAGCAGCTTAATGGGACACAGCGGATCTGGGGCCAACGTCCCGACTTTC. This gives the protein CASSLMGHSGSGANVPTF. Together with reference TRBV5-1 and TRBJ2-6, the CDR3 gives the full variable domain: KAGVTQTPRYLIKTRGQQVTLSCSPISGHRSVSWYQQTPGQGLQFLFEYFSETQRNKGNFPGRFSGRQFSNSRSEMNVSTLELGDSALYLCASSLMGHSGSGANVPTFGAGSRLTVL.

Ten or more counts support this clonotype. This chain connects TRBV30 to TRBJ1-1, with a tentative D call TRBD1 (5 bases). The CDR3 spans 10 residues. Germline V CDR1 and CDR2: GTSNPN, SVGIG (reference sequence). The V end was cut by 4 bases, the J end by 9 bases, with 9 bases between. DNA of the CDR3: TGTGCCTGGACAGGGACTCAAGCTTTCTTT. Translated, it gives CAWTGTQAFF.

The V call is TRBV29-1, the J call TRBJ2-3; TRBD1 might be the D (5 bases). CDR1 SQVTM and CDR2 ANQGSEA come from the germline V gene. The CDR3 extends over 15 amino acids. V lost 4 bases, J lost 4 bases, and 18 bases lay in between. The CDR3 sequence: CSVAPQDPISDTQYF. The CDR3, as DNA: TGCAGCGTTGCCCCACAGGATCCAATTTCAGATACGCAGTATTTT.

Many counts were recorded for this clonotype. The gene calls are TRBV12-3 or TRBV12-4 and TRBJ1-1, with a weak D call TRBD1 (5 bases). V shed 10 bases and J shed 0 bases, with 9 bases lying between them. This CDR3 spans 12 amino acids. CDR3 region: CANNRLNTEAFF. The CDR3 DNA follows: TGTGCCAACAACAGGTTGAACACTGAAGCTTTCTTT.

This chain joins TRBV30 and TRBJ2-7, with TRBD2 matching 7 bases. The CDR3 is 13 amino acids. CDR1 is GTSNPN, CDR2 SVGIG, per germline (reference sequence). Trimming took 0 bases from V and 3 from J; bases not matched to a gene: 2. CDR3 residues: CAWSVASGYEQYF. CDR3 nucleotides: TGTGCCTGGAGTGTTGCTAGCGGCTACGAGCAGTACTTC.

The sample holds a few counts of this clonotype. CDR3 nucleotide sequence: TGTGCCAGCAGTTTATTCCAAATTGGCACAGATACGCAGTATTTT. Translation gives CASSLFQIGTDTQYF. The chain has TRBV28 and TRBJ2-3; no firm D call. Trimming cost V 1 base and J 1 base, with 9 bases left between them. This CDR3 comprises 15 residues. CDR1 and CDR2 from the germline V gene are MDHEN and SYDVKM.

The chain recombines TRBV24-1 with TRBJ2-2; TRBD2 aligns across 10 bases. This CDR3 has 15 residues. The V and J ends lost 9 bases and 2 bases, in that order; junction bases with no gene match: 5. Per the germline V gene, CDR1 is KGHDR and CDR2 is SFDVKD. The DNA of the CDR3 is TGTGCCACCGGGCTAGCGGGAGTCAACACCGGGGAGCTGTTTTTT. Translation: CATGLAGVNTGELFF.

The chain uses TRBV7-9 and TRBJ2-1; 11 nucleotides agree with TRBD1. With V trimmed by 8 bases and J by 7 bases, 7 bases remained unmatched. Germline assignment: CDR1 SEHNR and CDR2 FQNEAQ (reference sequence). The CDR3 has 14 residues. The CDR3 reads CASGRTGGRNEQFF. In nucleotides, the CDR3 is TGTGCCAGCGGGAGGACAGGGGGCCGTAATGAGCAGTTCTTC.

This clonotype was observed many times. The rearrangement links TRBV30 to TRBJ1-1, with D perhaps matching TRBD1 (6 bases). Germline CDR1 reads GTSNPN; CDR2 reads SVGIG (reference sequence). The CDR3 length is 13 residues. Trimming took 5 bases from V and 0 from J, leaving 10 bases between them. Here the CDR3 reads CAWSGTLNTEAFF. In DNA form, the CDR3 reads TGTGCCTGGTCCGGGACACTGAACACTGAAGCTTTCTTT.

The sample holds a few counts of this clonotype. The V and J genes are TRBV20-1 and TRBJ2-1; 9 nucleotides line up with TRBD2. Germline V CDR1 and CDR2: DFQATT, SNEGSKA (reference sequence). This CDR3 region has 14 residues. V shed 5 bases, J shed 4 bases, and the junction held 6 bases outside the gene matches. CDR3 coding DNA: TGCAGTGCTCCCCGGACTAGCGTTTACAATGAGCAGTTCTTC. It yields the protein CSAPRTSVYNEQFF.

The chain uses TRBV20-1 and TRBJ2-1; tentative D call: TRBD2 (6 bases). V lost 0 bases, J lost 8 bases, and 20 bases lay in between. Germline-derived CDR1 and CDR2 are DFQATT and SNEGSKA (reference sequence). The length of the CDR3 is 16 residues. The CDR3 loop is CSARETFGAGRDEQFF. CDR3 nucleotides: TGCAGTGCTAGAGAGACATTCGGGGCGGGAAGGGATGAGCAGTTCTTC.

This clonotype was observed at least ten times. DNA for the CDR3: TGTGCCGGTAGACAGGGAGGCCGCGAGCAGTACTTC. Residues: CAGRQGGREQYF. The genes are TRBV2 and TRBJ2-7; D perhaps matches TRBD1 (7 bases). Looked up from germline, CDR1 is SNHLY and CDR2 is FYNNEI. The CDR3 extends over 12 amino acids. With 11 bases removed from V and 6 bases from J, the gap between germline ends came to 17 bases.

This clonotype was seen repeatedly, ten times or more. This sequence joins TRBV5-1 and TRBJ2-7; TRBD2 aligns across 13 bases. J gave up 9 bases and V 1 base, and 16 bases lay outside the gene matches. This CDR3 is built from 18 residues. Per the germline V gene, CDR1 is SGHRS and CDR2 is YFSETQ. CDR3 bases: TGCGCCAGCAGCTTGCTCACCGGGACTAGCGGGAAGGTATTCGGGCAGTACTTC. This codes for CASSLLTGTSGKVFGQYF.

The CDR3 region is CASSLYGRGQNIQYF. The CDR3 nucleotides read TGTGCCAGCAGCTTATATGGAAGAGGACAAAACATTCAGTACTTC. J is TRBJ2-4 and V is TRBV13; D uncertain. This CDR3 is built from 15 residues. With 2 bases removed from V and 5 bases from J, the gap between germline ends came to 13 bases. Per germline, CDR1 PRHDT and CDR2 FYEKMQ (reference sequence).

Many counts were recorded for this clonotype. The rearrangement joins TRBV28 to TRBJ2-1; 10 bases line up with TRBD1. Germline values: CDR1 MDHEN, CDR2 SYDVKM. This CDR3 is built from 15 residues. The trim removed 6 bases at V and 6 bases at J, leaving 8 bases unmatched. The chain's CDR3 is CASSQRTGGTNEQFF. The CDR3 nucleotides are TGTGCCAGCAGCCAACGGACAGGGGGAACCAATGAGCAGTTCTTC.

The chain couples TRBV3-1 to TRBJ2-5; TRBD2 aligns across 12 bases. CDR3 length equals 13 residues. The V segment lost 4 bases and the J segment 13 bases; nucleotides outside the gene matches: 7. The germline V gene encodes CDR1 LGHDT and CDR2 YNNKEL (reference sequence). The CDR3 loop reads CASSRVGLAGLYF. CDR3 DNA sequence: TGTGCCAGCAGCCGAGTAGGACTAGCGGGACTGTACTTC.

The V call is TRBV29-1, the J call TRBJ2-1; the match to TRBD2 covers 8 bases. The V segment lost 4 bases and the J segment 1 base; nucleotides outside the gene matches: 6. This CDR3 is built from 15 residues. Germline V CDR1 and CDR2: SQVTM, ANQGSEA. In DNA, the CDR3 is TGCAGCGTTGGCCGGTCTAGCGGGTCCTACAATGAGCAGTTCTTC. Encoded protein: CSVGRSSGSYNEQFF.

This chain links TRBV7-9 with TRBJ2-7; a possible D gene is TRBD2 (5 bases). The CDR3 is 16 amino acids. V lost 5 bases, J lost 2 bases, and 19 bases lay in between. Germline CDR1 SEHNR, CDR2 FQNEAQ (reference sequence). This chain's CDR3 is CASSRSGYQSTYEQYF. Written as DNA, the CDR3 is TGTGCCAGCAGCCGGTCGGGATATCAAAGTACCTACGAGCAGTACTTC.

V gene TRBV20-1 combines with J gene TRBJ1-5; TRBD1 is a possible D gene (5 bases). Germline-derived CDR1 and CDR2 are DFQATT and SNEGSKA (reference sequence). V lost 3 bases, J lost 4 bases, and 16 bases lay in between. The CDR3 consists of 15 residues. In nucleotides, the CDR3 is TGCAGTGCTAGGGGACGAAAGGGGCCAAATCAGCCCCAGCATTTT. Encoded protein: CSARGRKGPNQPQHF.

In this sample, this clonotype turned up a few times. The rearrangement links TRBV20-1 to TRBJ1-1, with a tentative D call TRBD1 (5 bases). Trimming took 0 bases from V and 2 from J, leaving 10 bases between them. The CDR3 length is 14 residues. Germline CDR1 is DFQATT and CDR2 is SNEGSKA (reference sequence). CDR3 nucleotide sequence: TGCAGTGCTAGAGACGGGACTTTTAACACTGAAGCTTTCTTT. Its protein product is CSARDGTFNTEAFF.